This TCR beta chain comes out of a study of cytomegalovirus exposure and HLA in healthy donors. As for the study in general: Earlier findings included some 120 million unique TCR beta sequences obtained from about 180 million T cells. Early on, a data release was issued that held 85 million to 95 million unique TCRs from HLA-typed donors.

Trimming pared 7 bases from V and 3 bases from J, leaving 16 bases between. Germline V gene sequence: CDR1 MNHNS, CDR2 SASEGT. The CDR3 is made up of 14 amino acids. This clone occurred once. Its antigen is still unknown. Study-wide results and caveats: Analyses of presence/absence relied on an assumption of roughly uniform sequencing depth across donors. For most TCR sequences rarity was the rule, although some public TCRs occurred in many donors.

60 Vbeta and 13 Jbeta primers were used in PCR. Sequencing was performed with immunoSEQ multiplex PCR; in TCRdb, only in-frame clones are kept and a portion is missing. Here the sample spans 160,000 or so clones, approximately 78% being singletons. The chain links TRBV6-1 to TRBJ2-7; possible D gene TRBD1, 6 bases. The sequencing sample was made of PBMCs. The sequence came from a human donor in good health. The CDR3 region is CASIWGHQLYEQYF. In DNA, the CDR3 is TGTGCCAGCATCTGGGGACACCAGCTCTACGAGCAGTACTTC.